The present TCR beta chain was sequenced within a study of T cells in Graves' hyperthyroidism and ophthalmopathy. Amplified TCR beta CDR3 regions derived from RNA transcripts. Initially, a first-round RT-PCR of the TCR CDR3 employed the HTBI primer set. TCRdb used MiXCR to reprocess the multiplex PCR reads, holding one entry per CDR3 protein. The sample records 370,000 or so distinct CDR3 sequences, 15% to 18% being singletons. Lactation, pregnancy, other autoimmune disease or uncontrolled infection led to exclusion of patients. Diagnosis relied on clinical symptoms, serum thyroxine and TRAb, thyroid ultrasound and orbital computed tomography. The blood specimen was taken at initial hyperthyroidism diagnosis, before any ophthalmopathy symptoms. This clonotype was seen repeatedly, ten times or more. The antigen remains unidentified. The CDR3 is 13 residues long. CDR1 and CDR2 (germline): MDHEN, SYDVKM. V was trimmed by 3 bases and J by 0 bases, leaving 5 bases between them.

Notes on the study in general: The majority of expanded thyroid clonotypes above 0.001 also appeared in blood.

The V call is TRBV28, the J call TRBJ1-2, with unresolved D. Sequenced input: blood. The clonotype was recovered from a woman under 30 with Graves' hyperthyroidism that later progressed to Graves' ophthalmopathy. CDR3 amino acids: CASSFKTNYGYTF. For the CDR3, the DNA is TGTGCCAGCAGTTTTAAGACTAACTATGGCTACACCTTC.